A selection of T cell receptor beta chains follows, all from one sample in a study of T cell responses to AZD1222 COVID-19 vaccine. Only in-frame clones appear in the TCRdb table, and some are missing; sequencing was by immunoSEQ multiplex PCR. The table shows tens of thousands of clones, with more than 70% occurring only once. The starting material was peripheral blood, obtained on day 0 of AZD1222 vaccination. These receptor sequences come from an adult in good health. Both conserved end residues are part of each CDR3. The order of the fields is V gene, J gene, clone size, D gene, CDR3 DNA, CDR3 protein. The D gene is left open where the match is weak. The size field is filled for only some rows; it gives once, few, many or a size class.

V gene: TRBV9
J gene: TRBJ1-2
clone size: .
D gene: TRBD1
CDR3 DNA: TGTGCCAGCAGCTCCCGGACAGGATCTAACTATGGCTACACCTTC
CDR3 protein: CASSSRTGSNYGYTF

V gene: TRBV2
J gene: TRBJ2-1
clone size: .
D gene: .
CDR3 DNA: TGTGCCAGCACCCTCTCCCGGGACGAGAGCTCCTACAATGAGCAGTTCTTC
CDR3 protein: CASTLSRDESSYNEQFF

V gene: TRBV2
J gene: TRBJ1-2
clone size: .
D gene: .
CDR3 DNA: TGTGCCAGCAGTGAATCCGAGTTCGGAGGCTACACCTTC
CDR3 protein: CASSESEFGGYTF

V gene: TRBV5-1
J gene: TRBJ1-1
clone size: .
D gene: .
CDR3 DNA: TGCGCCAGCAGGGACCCCGGGGGGAACACTGAAGCTTTCTTT
CDR3 protein: CASRDPGGNTEAFF

V gene: TRBV30
J gene: TRBJ1-1
clone size: .
D gene: .
CDR3 DNA: TGTGCCTGGATCGCTAGGGGCCGCTTGGGCACTGAAGCTTTCTTT
CDR3 protein: CAWIARGRLGTEAFF

V gene: TRBV30
J gene: TRBJ1-6
clone size: .
D gene: .
CDR3 DNA: TGTGCCTGGAGTCTAACCCAGGGACCACCCCTCCACTTT
CDR3 protein: CAWSLTQGPPLHF

V gene: TRBV19
J gene: TRBJ2-2
clone size: .
D gene: .
CDR3 DNA: TGTGCCAGTAGCCCAGGGGCCGGGGAGCTGTTTTTT
CDR3 protein: CASSPGAGELFF

V gene: TRBV24-1
J gene: TRBJ2-1
clone size: .
D gene: TRBD2
CDR3 DNA: TGTGCCACCAGTGATTCCCCCTTTAACGTTAGCGGGAGCGACGCCTACAATGAGCAGTTCTTC
CDR3 protein: CATSDSPFNVSGSDAYNEQFF

V gene: TRBV6-5
J gene: TRBJ2-1
clone size: .
D gene: .
CDR3 DNA: TGTGCCAGCAAGCAGAGCCTAGTTGTTAGGAATGAGCAGTTCTTC
CDR3 protein: CASKQSLVVRNEQFF

V gene: TRBV6-5
J gene: TRBJ1-2
clone size: medium-sized
D gene: .
CDR3 DNA: TGTGCCAGCAACCTCCGGGACTCTACTAACTATGGCTACACCTTC
CDR3 protein: CASNLRDSTNYGYTF

V gene: TRBV27
J gene: TRBJ1-2
clone size: .
D gene: .
CDR3 DNA: TGTGCCAGCAGTCCCGGGACGGGCTTCTGGGGCTACACCTTC
CDR3 protein: CASSPGTGFWGYTF

V gene: TRBV2
J gene: TRBJ1-2
clone size: .
D gene: .
CDR3 DNA: TGTGCCAGCAGTGGAGACAGCCGCTATGGCTACACCTTC
CDR3 protein: CASSGDSRYGYTF

V gene: TRBV6-5
J gene: TRBJ2-3
clone size: .
D gene: TRBD2
CDR3 DNA: TGTGCCAGCAGCCTTGGACTAGCGACAGATACGCAGTATTTT
CDR3 protein: CASSLGLATDTQYF

V gene: TRBV2
J gene: TRBJ1-1
clone size: .
D gene: .
CDR3 DNA: TGTGCCAGCAGATTTGGGGGGCTAGACACTGAAGCTTTCTTT
CDR3 protein: CASRFGGLDTEAFF

V gene: TRBV11-2
J gene: TRBJ1-1
clone size: .
D gene: .
CDR3 DNA: TGTGCCAGCAGCCGCGCAAATCCTCTAAGGGGGGGTGCGAACACTGAAGCTTTCTTT
CDR3 protein: CASSRANPLRGGANTEAFF

V gene: TRBV23-1
J gene: TRBJ2-2
clone size: once
D gene: TRBD1
CDR3 DNA: TGCGCCAGCAGCGGGGACAGTCCGAACACCGGGGAGCTGTTTTTT
CDR3 protein: CASSGDSPNTGELFF

V gene: TRBV27
J gene: TRBJ1-2
clone size: .
D gene: .
CDR3 DNA: TGTGCCAGCAGCTATGGGGTCAGAAATGGCTACACCTTC
CDR3 protein: CASSYGVRNGYTF

V gene: TRBV5-6
J gene: TRBJ2-1
clone size: .
D gene: TRBD2
CDR3 DNA: TGTGCCAGCAGCTACAGGACTAGCGGGATTCACAATGAGCAGTTCTTC
CDR3 protein: CASSYRTSGIHNEQFF

V gene: TRBV11-3
J gene: TRBJ2-5
clone size: .
D gene: TRBD2
CDR3 DNA: TGTGCCAGCAGCTCAGGGGTAGCGGGAGGCCAAGAGACCCAGTACTTC
CDR3 protein: CASSSGVAGGQETQYF

V gene: TRBV5-1
J gene: TRBJ1-2
clone size: .
D gene: TRBD1
CDR3 DNA: TGCGCCAGCAGCCTCCTGACAGGGGGAGTAGATGGCTACACCTTC
CDR3 protein: CASSLLTGGVDGYTF

V gene: TRBV6-2/TRBV6-3
J gene: TRBJ2-1
clone size: .
D gene: TRBD2
CDR3 DNA: TGTGCCAGCAGTGAGCGGGAGGGCTCCTACAATGAGCAGTTCTTC
CDR3 protein: CASSEREGSYNEQFF

V gene: TRBV24-1
J gene: TRBJ1-1
clone size: .
D gene: .
CDR3 DNA: TGTGCCACCATATGTTATAGGTGGAACACTGAAGCTTTCTTT
CDR3 protein: CATICYRWNTEAFF

V gene: TRBV5-4
J gene: TRBJ2-1
clone size: .
D gene: TRBD1
CDR3 DNA: TGTGCCAGCAGCTTGGTAAAAGGACAGGGGGTGGGTGAGCAGTTCTTC
CDR3 protein: CASSLVKGQGVGEQFF

V gene: TRBV20-1
J gene: TRBJ1-2
clone size: .
D gene: .
CDR3 DNA: TGCAGTGCTACGAGGACCGGCTACACCTTC
CDR3 protein: CSATRTGYTF

V gene: TRBV3-1/TRBV3-2
J gene: TRBJ1-3
clone size: once
D gene: .
CDR3 DNA: TGTGCCAGCAGCCAAGTGGCCAGGGGTGGAAACACCATATATTTT
CDR3 protein: CASSQVARGGNTIYF

V gene: TRBV7-8
J gene: TRBJ1-5
clone size: few
D gene: TRBD1
CDR3 DNA: TGTGCCAGCAGTTCACAGGGGTATAGCAATCAGCCCCAGCATTTT
CDR3 protein: CASSSQGYSNQPQHF

V gene: TRBV24-1
J gene: TRBJ1-2
clone size: .
D gene: TRBD1
CDR3 DNA: TGTGCCACCAGTGATGGACAGGTTGGCTATGGCTACACCTTC
CDR3 protein: CATSDGQVGYGYTF

V gene: TRBV7-8
J gene: TRBJ2-1
clone size: .
D gene: TRBD2
CDR3 DNA: TGTGCCAGCAGCTCGGGACTAGCGGGATATAAGGAGCAGTTCTTC
CDR3 protein: CASSSGLAGYKEQFF

V gene: TRBV2
J gene: TRBJ2-1
clone size: .
D gene: TRBD2
CDR3 DNA: TGTGCCAGCAGTGAGGCAACAGCGGGAGTCAATGAGCAGTTCTTC
CDR3 protein: CASSEATAGVNEQFF

V gene: TRBV9
J gene: TRBJ2-7
clone size: .
D gene: .
CDR3 DNA: TGTGCCAGCAGCGTAGGCGTCAGGACCTACGAGCAGTACTTC
CDR3 protein: CASSVGVRTYEQYF

V gene: TRBV2
J gene: TRBJ2-1
clone size: .
D gene: TRBD1
CDR3 DNA: TGTGCCAGCAGCCGCCGGACAGGGGGAAATGAGCAGTTCTTC
CDR3 protein: CASSRRTGGNEQFF

V gene: TRBV28
J gene: TRBJ1-2
clone size: .
D gene: .
CDR3 DNA: TGTGCCAGCAGGCGGGACACAACTAACTATGGCTACACCTTC
CDR3 protein: CASRRDTTNYGYTF

V gene: TRBV12-3/TRBV12-4
J gene: TRBJ2-1
clone size: .
D gene: .
CDR3 DNA: TGTGCCAGCAGTTTTAGTTCCTACAATGAGCAGTTCTTC
CDR3 protein: CASSFSSYNEQFF

V gene: TRBV12-3/TRBV12-4
J gene: TRBJ1-1
clone size: .
D gene: .
CDR3 DNA: TGTGCCAGCAGTTACACGTATAACACTGAAGCTTTCTTT
CDR3 protein: CASSYTYNTEAFF

V gene: TRBV25-1
J gene: TRBJ2-1
clone size: once
D gene: .
CDR3 DNA: TGTGCCAGCAGTGGGGGGGGACAGATTGACAATGAGCAGTTCTTC
CDR3 protein: CASSGGGQIDNEQFF

V gene: TRBV27
J gene: TRBJ1-2
clone size: .
D gene: TRBD1
CDR3 DNA: TGTGCCAGCAGTGCCGCGGGACAGGGGGGCTACACCTTC
CDR3 protein: CASSAAGQGGYTF

V gene: TRBV28
J gene: TRBJ1-2
clone size: .
D gene: .
CDR3 DNA: TGTGCCAGCAAAGTAAGGGACCTGGACTATGGCTACACCTTC
CDR3 protein: CASKVRDLDYGYTF

V gene: TRBV20-1
J gene: TRBJ1-6
clone size: .
D gene: .
CDR3 DNA: TGCAGTGCTAGTCGGGGTCGCCCCTCCTATAATTCACCCCTCCACTTT
CDR3 protein: CSASRGRPSYNSPLHF

V gene: TRBV7-2
J gene: TRBJ1-6
clone size: once
D gene: .
CDR3 DNA: TGTGCCAGCAGCTTAGGGGGTTACAATTCACCCCTCCACTTT
CDR3 protein: CASSLGGYNSPLHF

V gene: TRBV18
J gene: TRBJ2-1
clone size: .
D gene: .
CDR3 DNA: TGTGCCAGCTCACCTTATAGCGGAGACTCCTACAATGAGCAGTTCTTC
CDR3 protein: CASSPYSGDSYNEQFF

V gene: TRBV19
J gene: TRBJ2-7
clone size: .
D gene: TRBD2
CDR3 DNA: TGTGCCAGTAGTACCCGGACTAGCGGGAGGGCCAGGGAGCAGTACTTC
CDR3 protein: CASSTRTSGRAREQYF

V gene: TRBV15
J gene: TRBJ1-5
clone size: .
D gene: .
CDR3 DNA: TGTGCCACCAGCAGAGGGGGTGGCAGCAATCAGCCCCAGCATTTT
CDR3 protein: CATSRGGGSNQPQHF

V gene: TRBV3-1/TRBV3-2
J gene: TRBJ1-1
clone size: .
D gene: TRBD1
CDR3 DNA: TGTGCCAGCAGCCAAGATCTTCGGGGACAGTTGAACACTGAAGCTTTCTTT
CDR3 protein: CASSQDLRGQLNTEAFF

V gene: TRBV18
J gene: TRBJ1-5
clone size: few
D gene: .
CDR3 DNA: TGTGCCAGCTCACCGGCCAACAGGGGCAATCAGCCCCAGCATTTT
CDR3 protein: CASSPANRGNQPQHF